This entry describes one T cell receptor (beta chain). Its specificity is unknown. The data are from a study of T cell responses to AZD1222 COVID-19 vaccine. Study-wide results and caveats: Possibly, clonal diversity was underestimated; donors were largely white British and included more females. Seropositivity was recorded at baseline in only a handful of AZD1222 recipients. Across the whole spike, CD4 TCRs peaked at regions 160-218 and 743-854.

The method was immunoSEQ multiplex PCR; TCRdb's version includes in-frame clones alone and lacks a portion of them. The table records about 140,000 clones, approximately 91% of them present only once. The study pooled second doses at about 4 or about 12 weeks. The germline V gene has CDR1 SGHVS and CDR2 FNYEAQ. The ends lost 4 bases at V and 5 bases at J; junction bases unmatched: 21. The CDR3 extends over 21 amino acids. The sequence was collected from an adult who received the AZD1222 COVID-19 vaccine. Material: peripheral blood, obtained 28 days after the second AZD1222 dose. The chain has TRBV7-6 and TRBJ2-5, with 14 bases fitting TRBD2. CDR3 sequence: CASSSGLAGVEGIYGYETQYF. The CDR3 DNA sequence: TGTGCCAGCAGCTCGGGACTAGCGGGAGTAGAGGGGATATATGGGTACGAGACCCAGTACTTC.